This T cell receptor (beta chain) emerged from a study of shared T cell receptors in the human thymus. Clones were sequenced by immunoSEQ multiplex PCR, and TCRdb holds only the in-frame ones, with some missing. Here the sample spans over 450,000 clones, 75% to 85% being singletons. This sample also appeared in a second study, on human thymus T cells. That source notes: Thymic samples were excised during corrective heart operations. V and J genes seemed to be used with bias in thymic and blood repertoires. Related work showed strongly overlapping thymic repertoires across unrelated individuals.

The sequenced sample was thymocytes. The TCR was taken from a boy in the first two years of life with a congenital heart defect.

CDR3 sequence (DNA): TGTGCCAGCAGTGGGGGACAGGGGTACGAGCAGTACTTC. It yields the protein CASSGGQGYEQYF. The chain recombines TRBV2 with TRBJ2-7; 10 bases are shared with TRBD1. In germline, CDR1 is SNHLY, CDR2 FYNNEI. V lost 4 bases, J lost 4 bases, and 1 base stayed unmatched. This CDR3 spans 13 amino acids.